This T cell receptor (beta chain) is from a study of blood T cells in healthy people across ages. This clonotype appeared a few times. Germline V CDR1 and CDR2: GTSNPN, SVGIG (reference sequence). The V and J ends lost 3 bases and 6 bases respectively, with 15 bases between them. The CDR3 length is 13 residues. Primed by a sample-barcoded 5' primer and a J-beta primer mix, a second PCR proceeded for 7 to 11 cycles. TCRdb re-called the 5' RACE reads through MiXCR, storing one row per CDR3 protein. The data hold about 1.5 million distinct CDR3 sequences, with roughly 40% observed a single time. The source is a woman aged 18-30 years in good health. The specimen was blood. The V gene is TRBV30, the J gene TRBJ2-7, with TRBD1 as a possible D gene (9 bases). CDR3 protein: CAWSGQGTSEQYF. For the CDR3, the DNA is TGTGCCTGGAGCGGACAGGGGACTAGCGAGCAGTACTTC.